Reported below is one T cell receptor (beta chain). The source of the sample is a study of TIL therapy for anti-PD-1-resistant metastatic lung cancer. Study as a whole: Tumors had a median PD-L1 proportion score of about 6%.

Sequencing used immunoSEQ v3. Measured with immunoSEQ multiplex PCR; TCRdb has only the in-frame clones, and not every one. The top ten hold more than 0.8% of the sample, which has some 15,000 clones, about 82% seen once. The CDR3 covers 15 residues. Looked up from germline, CDR1 is SGHRS and CDR2 is YFSETQ. Germline trimming cut 7 bases from V and 4 bases from J; bases unmatched to any gene: 9. Noted time point: pre-treatment sample, taken before nivolumab and TIL therapy. The specimen was blood, collected at baseline. This sequence was found in a person aged 25 to 79 with non-small cell lung cancer. The V gene is TRBV5-1, the J gene TRBJ2-2; 8 bases match TRBD2. The CDR3 bases are TGCGCCAGCTCTACGGGGGGGCCGAGCACCGGGGAGCTGTTTTTT. This encodes CASSTGGPSTGELFF.